This paragraph reports one T cell receptor beta chain. The antigen it recognizes is unknown. Per-base quality was not reported, and no clone a single base away is much larger than it. Library preparation employed 5' RACE. Sequencing instrument: NextSeq 500. The TCR library protocol attached a unique molecular identifier to each TCR cDNA molecule to allow correction of PCR and sequencing errors. For the original study's pipeline: TCR identification, UMI-based error correction and CDR3 extraction were all carried out with Decombinator tools. Expanded TCRs were defined as those above a frequency of 2 per 1,000, corresponding to the top 1% of the tumor frequency distribution. Renyi diversity was calculated using the R vegan package after each repertoire was subsampled 100 times to 5,000 TCRs. To build CDR3 similarity networks, amino acid triplet string-kernel similarity was used, and CDR3s were connected when their pairwise similarity was above 0.82. TCRdb's own reprocessing of the public reads used fastp at Q25 and MiXCR and kept productive beta chains. Each CDR3 protein appears once, grouped with its most common genes and DNA. The V and J calls follow TCRdb's processing rather than the paper's. The sample table holds tens of thousands of distinct CDR3 sequences, of which roughly a fifth were seen once. In total, the top ten clones hold 6.2% of the sample.

This entry comes from a study of spatial heterogeneity in lung cancer (dated by TCRdb to the late 2010s). For the study in its entirety: Beta-chain transcripts were consistently detected in greater numbers than alpha-chain transcripts, which likely reflects a higher abundance of beta-chain transcripts. In the raw uncorrected reads, each unique combination of TCR and UMI appeared more than ten times on average. In non-small cell lung cancer, the study quantitatively compared TCR alpha and beta repertoires across several tumor regions, matched nontumor lung, and blood. The study linked features of the TCR repertoire to counts of nonsynonymous mutations, which were determined by whole-exome sequencing of tumor tissue. Both alpha and beta chains were TCR-sequenced in samples taken at surgery, namely 220 tumor regions, fewer than 85 matched nontumor lung samples and 56 PBMC samples. The investigation overall reported the following: Ubiquitous expanded tumor TCRs were detected in blood more often at tumor resection than at routine follow-up. Confirming at a functional level the hypothesis that regional TCRs recognize regional mutations was considered to require additional single-cell paired TCR alpha and beta sequencing.

In the paper's terms, the time point label means: sample taken at primary tumor resection. Whole RNA extracted from tumor and nontumor lung tissue, or from cryopreserved PBMC samples, was used for TCR sequencing without cell sorting. Donors were some 67 patients with early-stage, untreated non-small cell lung cancer from the lung TRACERx cohort. Only patients for whom sufficient RNA was available from at least two tumor regions were selected for TCR sequencing. V sheds 0 bases and J sheds 3 bases, leaving 11 bases between their ends. Reading from cysteine to phenylalanine, the CDR3 counts 15 amino acids. Left in the record is the CDR3 DNA by itself, 45 bases read in frame from the first base. CDR1 SGHAT and CDR2 FQNNGV are derived from the germline V gene.

The specimen was PBMCs, collected at surgery. The V and J segments used are TRBV11-2 and TRBJ1-1; the D segment cannot be called with confidence. The sequence derives from a male donor with early-stage non-small cell lung cancer. The base sequence is TGTGCCAGCAGCTTAGAAGCTGGGGTGTACACTGAAGCTTTCTTT. Translation gives CASSLEAGVYTEAFF.